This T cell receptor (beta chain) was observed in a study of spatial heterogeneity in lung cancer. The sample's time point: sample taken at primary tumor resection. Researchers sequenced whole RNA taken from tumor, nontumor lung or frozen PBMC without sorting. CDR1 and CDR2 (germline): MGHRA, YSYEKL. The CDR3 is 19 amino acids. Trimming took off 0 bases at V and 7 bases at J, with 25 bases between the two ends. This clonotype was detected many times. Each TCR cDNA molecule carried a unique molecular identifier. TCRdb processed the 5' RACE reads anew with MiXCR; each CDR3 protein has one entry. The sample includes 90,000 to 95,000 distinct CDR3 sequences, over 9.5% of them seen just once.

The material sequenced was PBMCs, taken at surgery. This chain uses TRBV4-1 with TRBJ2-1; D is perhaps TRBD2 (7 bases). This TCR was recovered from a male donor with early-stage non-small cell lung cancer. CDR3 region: CASSQDGTLSGPSSNEQFF. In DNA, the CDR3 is TGCGCCAGCAGCCAAGACGGGACACTTAGCGGGCCATCCTCAAATGAGCAGTTCTTC.